This T cell receptor beta chain was sequenced in a study of blood T cell repertoires in COVID-19. For the study at large: Acute and convalescent COVID-19 samples came from the United States, Italy and Spain.

Germline V CDR1 and CDR2: SGHDT, YYEEEE. The CDR3 sequence is 16 residues long. V lost 3 bases to trimming and J lost 2 bases, with 12 bases between them. As handled by the study authors: Estimated nucleated cell counts came from reference gene primer amplification. Profiled with immunoSEQ multiplex PCR; TCRdb holds only in-frame clones, not every one. The D gene and trimming were derived from the DNA, and the V and J assignments and clone size from that table. This table holds approximately 110,000 clones, 70% to 90% found once. The receptor was derived from a human donor in a cohort sampled during active COVID-19. The sequenced material came from peripheral blood. The rearrangement joins TRBV5-6 to TRBJ1-6; D not resolved. CDR3 nucleotide sequence: TGTGCCAGCAGCTGGTCGACGGGTACCTATAATTCACCCCTCCACTTT. This codes for CASSWSTGTYNSPLHF.